One T cell receptor beta chain is described in this entry. What it binds is unknown. This specimen comes from a study of T-cell memory formation after mild COVID-19. Study-wide results and limits: Among CD4+ contracting clones, most were CM and EM, and CD8+ ones EMRA. The second-wave clones peaking on day 37 were not confirmed as SARS-CoV-2-specific.

Using its own MiXCR run on the 5' RACE reads, TCRdb lists one record per CDR3 protein. The data show 130,000 to 150,000 distinct CDR3 sequences, 15% to 20% seen once. V gave up 3 bases and J gave up 6 bases, with 12 bases separating them. The CDR3 is 13 residues long. The germline V gene has CDR1 SGHTA and CDR2 FQGNSA. This clonotype was obtained from an adult woman who had mild COVID-19 (a few samples of this study predate the infection). Cell type and time point are not known. The sample was PBMCs or a T cell subset sorted from them (not recorded which). The rearrangement links TRBV7-2 to TRBJ2-7; perhaps TRBD2 as D (6 bases). The CDR3 DNA is TGTGCCAGCAGCTTGACGCCGGGGGTCGAGCAGTACTTC. Translation gives CASSLTPGVEQYF.